This TCR beta chain was profiled in a study of early T cells in non-severe SARS-CoV-2 infection. Turning to the study itself: RNA in bulk from unsorted whole blood was sequenced, and chains were unpaired.

The ends lost 6 bases at V and 2 bases at J; junction bases unmatched: 2. The CDR3 is made up of 12 amino acids. Looked up from germline, CDR1 is SQVTM and CDR2 is ANQGSEA. Study conclusions and caveats: Missing private and CD4 specificities, VDJdb matching favored anti-spike CD8 responses.

Molecules of cDNA were individually given unique molecular identifiers that were attached to them. TCRdb reanalysed the 5' RACE reads using MiXCR and keeps one entry per CDR3 protein. The repertoire includes approximately 69,000 distinct CDR3 sequences, roughly 10% of them detected once, and approximately 6.4% sits in the top ten. Remarks on this clonotype: The antigen is not known.

This receptor was identified in an adult who was a healthcare worker with PCR-confirmed SARS-CoV-2 infection or an uninfected control (not recorded which). The chain links TRBV29-1 to TRBJ2-7; 9 bases map to TRBD1. The sample was whole blood. The CDR3: CSVRDRAYEQYF. The CDR3 DNA reads TGCAGCGTCCGGGACAGGGCCTACGAGCAGTACTTC.